This T cell receptor beta chain was retrieved from a study of tumor and adjacent non-tumor tissue in lung cancer. Germline CDR1 is SGHDT and CDR2 is YYEEEE. CDR3 length: 15 residues. About this clonotype itself: A read error may be the cause here, since a much bigger clone is one base away.

This sample's RNA came from whole unsorted tissue. TCRbeta libraries were built with three rounds of nested PCR, modified from ARM-PCR. MiXCR, run by TCRdb on the multiplex PCR reads, gives a single entry per CDR3 protein. The sample includes around 86,000 distinct CDR3 sequences, roughly 72% of them seen just once. This clonotype was obtained from a woman aged 40 to 55 with non-small cell lung cancer. The sample taken for sequencing was lung tumor tissue. This chain uses TRBV5-6 with TRBJ2-7; TRBD1 matches at 8 bases. The DNA of the CDR3 is TGTGTCAGCAGGCGCAGGGGGCTAGTCACCTACGAGCAGTACTTC. This gives the protein CVSRRRGLVTYEQYF. Full variable domain (outside the CDR3, taken from reference TRBV5-6 and TRBJ2-7): DAGVTQSPTHLIKTRGQQVTLRCSPKSGHDTVSWYQQALGQGPQFIFQYYEEEERQRGNFPDRFSGHQFPNYSSELNVNALLLGDSALYLCVSRRRGLVTYEQYFGPGTRLTVT.